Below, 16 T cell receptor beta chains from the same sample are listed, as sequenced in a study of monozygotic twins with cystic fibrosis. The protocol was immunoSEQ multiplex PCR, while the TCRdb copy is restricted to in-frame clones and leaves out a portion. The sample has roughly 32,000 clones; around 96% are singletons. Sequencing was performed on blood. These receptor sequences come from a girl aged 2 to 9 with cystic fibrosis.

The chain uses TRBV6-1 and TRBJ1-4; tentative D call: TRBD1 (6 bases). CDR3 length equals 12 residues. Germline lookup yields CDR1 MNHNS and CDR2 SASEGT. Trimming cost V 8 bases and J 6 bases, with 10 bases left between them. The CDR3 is CASSYRDEKLFF. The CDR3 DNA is TGTGCCAGCTCTTACAGGGATGAAAAACTGTTTTTT.

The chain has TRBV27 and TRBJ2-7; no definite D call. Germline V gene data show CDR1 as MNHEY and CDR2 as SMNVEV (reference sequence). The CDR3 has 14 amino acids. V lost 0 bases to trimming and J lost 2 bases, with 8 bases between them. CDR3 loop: CASSLSAQTYEQYF. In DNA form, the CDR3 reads TGTGCCAGCAGTTTATCAGCCCAGACCTACGAGCAGTACTTC.

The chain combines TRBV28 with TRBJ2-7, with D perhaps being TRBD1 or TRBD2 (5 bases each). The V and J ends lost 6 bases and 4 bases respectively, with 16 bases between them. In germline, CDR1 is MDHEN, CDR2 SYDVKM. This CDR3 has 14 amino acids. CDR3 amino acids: CASSRSLGEYEQYF. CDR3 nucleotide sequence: TGTGCCAGCAGCCGCTCCCTAGGGGAGTACGAGCAGTACTTC.

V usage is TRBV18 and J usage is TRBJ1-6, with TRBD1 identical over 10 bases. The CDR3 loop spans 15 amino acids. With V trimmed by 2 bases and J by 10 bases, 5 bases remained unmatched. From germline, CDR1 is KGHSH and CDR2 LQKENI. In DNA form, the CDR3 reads TGTGCCAGCTCACCAGGGACAGGGGTGTACTCACCCCTCCACTTT. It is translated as CASSPGTGVYSPLHF.

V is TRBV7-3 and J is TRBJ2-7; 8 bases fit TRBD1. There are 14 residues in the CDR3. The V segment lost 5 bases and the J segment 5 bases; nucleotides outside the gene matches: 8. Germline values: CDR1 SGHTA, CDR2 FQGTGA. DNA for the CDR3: TGTGCCAGCAGCGCCGGACAGGGAAGGGACGAGCAGTACTTC. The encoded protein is CASSAGQGRDEQYF.

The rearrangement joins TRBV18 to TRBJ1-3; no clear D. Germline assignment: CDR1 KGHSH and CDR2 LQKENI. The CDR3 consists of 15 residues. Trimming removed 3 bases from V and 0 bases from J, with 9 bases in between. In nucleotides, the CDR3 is TGTGCCAGCTCACCTCGAAGCTACTCTGGAAACACCATATATTTT. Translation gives CASSPRSYSGNTIYF.

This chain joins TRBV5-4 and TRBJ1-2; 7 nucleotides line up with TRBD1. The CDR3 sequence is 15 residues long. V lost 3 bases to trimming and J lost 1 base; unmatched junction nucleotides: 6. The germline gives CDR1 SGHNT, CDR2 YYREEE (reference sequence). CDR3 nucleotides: TGTGCCAGCAGCTCCTGGGACAGTTATAACTATGGCTACACCTTC. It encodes CASSSWDSYNYGYTF.

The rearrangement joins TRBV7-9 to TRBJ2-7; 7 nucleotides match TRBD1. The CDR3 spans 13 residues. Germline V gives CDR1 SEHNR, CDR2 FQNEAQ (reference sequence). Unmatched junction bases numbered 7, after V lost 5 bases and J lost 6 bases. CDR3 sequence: CASSPPTGFEQYF. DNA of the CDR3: TGTGCCAGCAGCCCACCGACAGGGTTCGAGCAGTACTTC.

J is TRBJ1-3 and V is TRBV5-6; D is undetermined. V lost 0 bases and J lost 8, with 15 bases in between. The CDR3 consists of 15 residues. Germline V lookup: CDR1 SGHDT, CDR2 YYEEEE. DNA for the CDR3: TGTGCCAGCAGCTTGGACACCCGTCGCGAGGACACCATATATTTT. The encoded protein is CASSLDTRREDTIYF.

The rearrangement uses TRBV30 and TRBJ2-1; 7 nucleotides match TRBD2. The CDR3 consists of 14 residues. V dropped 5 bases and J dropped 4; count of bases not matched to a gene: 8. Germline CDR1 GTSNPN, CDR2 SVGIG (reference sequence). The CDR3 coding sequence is TGTGCCTGGGGAGGGCTAGCGGCGTACAATGAGCAGTTCTTC. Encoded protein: CAWGGLAAYNEQFF.

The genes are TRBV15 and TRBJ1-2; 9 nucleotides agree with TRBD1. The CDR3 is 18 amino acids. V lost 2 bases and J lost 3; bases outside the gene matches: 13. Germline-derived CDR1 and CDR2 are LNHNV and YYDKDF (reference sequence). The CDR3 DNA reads TGTGCCACCAGCAGACTTGCATTATTACAGGGGGCTGACTATGGCTACACCTTC. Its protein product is CATSRLALLQGADYGYTF.

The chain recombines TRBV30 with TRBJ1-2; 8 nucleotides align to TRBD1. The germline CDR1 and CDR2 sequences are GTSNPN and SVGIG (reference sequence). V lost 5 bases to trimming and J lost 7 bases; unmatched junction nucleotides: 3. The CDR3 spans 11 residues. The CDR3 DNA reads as TGTGCCTGGGGACAGGGTAGTGGCTACACCTTC. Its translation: CAWGQGSGYTF.

DNA for the CDR3: TGTGCCGGGGTAGGAGCGGATACTAACTATGGCTACACCTTC. Amino acid sequence: CAGVGADTNYGYTF. The chain has TRBV2 and TRBJ1-2, with D unclear. The CDR3 is made up of 14 amino acids. Germline loops: CDR1 SNHLY, CDR2 FYNNEI. V shed 11 bases and J shed 0 bases, with 16 bases lying between them.

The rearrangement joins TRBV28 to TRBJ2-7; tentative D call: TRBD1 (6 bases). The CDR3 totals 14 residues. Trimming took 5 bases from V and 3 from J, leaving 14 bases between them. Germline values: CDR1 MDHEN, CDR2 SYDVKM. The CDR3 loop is CASSPPDSRYEQYF. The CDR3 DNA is TGTGCCAGCAGTCCCCCGGACAGCCGCTACGAGCAGTACTTC.

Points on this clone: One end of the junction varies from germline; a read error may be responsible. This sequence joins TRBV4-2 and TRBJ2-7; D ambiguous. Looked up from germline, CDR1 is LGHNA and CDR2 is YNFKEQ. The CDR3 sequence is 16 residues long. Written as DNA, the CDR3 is TGTGCCAGCAGCCAGACATCTGGCGGCCCATCCTACGAGCAGTGCTTC. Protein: CASSQTSGGPSYEQCF.

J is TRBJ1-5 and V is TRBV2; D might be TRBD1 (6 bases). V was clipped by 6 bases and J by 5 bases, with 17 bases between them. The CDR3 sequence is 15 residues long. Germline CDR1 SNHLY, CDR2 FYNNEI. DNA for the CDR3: TGTGCCAGCAGGGGATTACGGGACAACGATCAGCCCCAGCATTTT. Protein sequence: CASRGLRDNDQPQHF.